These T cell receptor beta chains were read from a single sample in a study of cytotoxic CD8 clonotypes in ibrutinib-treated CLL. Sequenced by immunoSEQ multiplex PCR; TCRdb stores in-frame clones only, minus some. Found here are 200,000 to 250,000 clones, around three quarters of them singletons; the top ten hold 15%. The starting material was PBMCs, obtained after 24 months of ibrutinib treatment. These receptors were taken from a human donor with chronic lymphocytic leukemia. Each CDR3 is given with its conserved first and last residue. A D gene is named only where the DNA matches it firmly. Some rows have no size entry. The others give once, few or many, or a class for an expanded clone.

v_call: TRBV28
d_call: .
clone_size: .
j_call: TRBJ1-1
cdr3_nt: TGTGCCAGCAGTTTAAGATTTATTGTGGCTTTCTTT
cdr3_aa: CASSLRFIVAFF

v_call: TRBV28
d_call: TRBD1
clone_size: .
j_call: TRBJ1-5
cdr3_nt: TGTGCCAGCAGTCCCTTTGGAGGGGGCGGAGCGAAGCCCCAGCATTTT
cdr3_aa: CASSPFGGGGAKPQHF

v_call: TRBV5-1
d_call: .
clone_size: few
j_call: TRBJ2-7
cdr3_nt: TGCGCCAGCAAGAGGGCAGGGAACTACGAGCAGTACTTC
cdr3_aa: CASKRAGNYEQYF

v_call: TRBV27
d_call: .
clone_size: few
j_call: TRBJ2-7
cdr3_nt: TGTGCCAGCAGTTTACGAGGTCCCACCTACGAGCAGTACTTC
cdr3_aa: CASSLRGPTYEQYF

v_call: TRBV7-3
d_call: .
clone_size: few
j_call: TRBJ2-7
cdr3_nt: TGTGCCAGCAGCCCAGGAGCCGATCCCTACGAGCAGTACTTC
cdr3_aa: CASSPGADPYEQYF

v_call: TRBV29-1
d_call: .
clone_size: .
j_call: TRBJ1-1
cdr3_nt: TGCAGCGTCCGGGACATAAACACTGAAGCTTTCTTT
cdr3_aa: CSVRDINTEAFF

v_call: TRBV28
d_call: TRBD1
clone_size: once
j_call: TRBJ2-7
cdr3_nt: TGTGCCAGCAGTCCGTGGGACAGGGAACGCGAGCAGTACTTC
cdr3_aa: CASSPWDREREQYF

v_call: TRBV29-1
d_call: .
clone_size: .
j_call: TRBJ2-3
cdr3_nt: TGCAGCGTTGATAATCGGGGGACCGCGGGAACAGATACGCAGTATTTT
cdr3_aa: CSVDNRGTAGTDTQYF

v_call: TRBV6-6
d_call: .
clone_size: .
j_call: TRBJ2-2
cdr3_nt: TGTGCCAGCAATGCGGCAGAGAACACCGGGGAGCTGTTTTTT
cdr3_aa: CASNAAENTGELFF

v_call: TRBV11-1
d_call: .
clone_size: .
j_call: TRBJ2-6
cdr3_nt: TGTGCCAGCAGCGACTGGGTGAAATCTGGGGCCAACGTCCTGACTTTC
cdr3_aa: CASSDWVKSGANVLTF

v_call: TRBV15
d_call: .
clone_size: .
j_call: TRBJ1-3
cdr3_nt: TGTGCCACCAAATCTTCCTCCGGAGCTGGAAACACCATATATTTT
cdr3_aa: CATKSSSGAGNTIYF

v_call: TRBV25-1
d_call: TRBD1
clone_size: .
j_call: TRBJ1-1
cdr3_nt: TGTGCCAGCAGAGGACAGGGAAGTGGGAACACTGAAGCTTTCTTT
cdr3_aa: CASRGQGSGNTEAFF

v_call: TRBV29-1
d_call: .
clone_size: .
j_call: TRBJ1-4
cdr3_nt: TGCAGCGTTGAGGATGGGGCTGAAAAACTGTTTTTT
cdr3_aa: CSVEDGAEKLFF

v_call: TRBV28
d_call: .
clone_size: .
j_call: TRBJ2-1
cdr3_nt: TGTGCCAGCAGTTTAGATGGTACTGAGCAGTTCTTC
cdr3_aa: CASSLDGTEQFF

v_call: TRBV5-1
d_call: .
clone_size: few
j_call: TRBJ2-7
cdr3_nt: TGCGCCAGCAGCGCGAGCAGGGGACTTACCTACGAGCAGTACTTC
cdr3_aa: CASSASRGLTYEQYF

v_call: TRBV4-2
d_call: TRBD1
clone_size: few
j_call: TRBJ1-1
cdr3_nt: TGTGCCAGCAGCCAAGAGAATCCCGGGACAGTTGAAGCTTTCTTT
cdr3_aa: CASSQENPGTVEAFF

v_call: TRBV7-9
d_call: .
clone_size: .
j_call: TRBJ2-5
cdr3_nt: TGTGCCAGCAGAATATCAGGAGCAGAGACCCAGTACTTC
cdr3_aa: CASRISGAETQYF

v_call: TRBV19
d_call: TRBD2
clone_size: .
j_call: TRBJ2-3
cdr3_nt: TGTGCCAGTAGCCGGGGGATAGGACTAGCGGACACAGATACGCAGTATTTT
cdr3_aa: CASSRGIGLADTDTQYF

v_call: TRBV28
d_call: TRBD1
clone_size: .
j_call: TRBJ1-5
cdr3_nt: TGTGCCAGCAGTTTAAGGAGTCAGGGGGTTAATCAGCCCCAGCATTTT
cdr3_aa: CASSLRSQGVNQPQHF

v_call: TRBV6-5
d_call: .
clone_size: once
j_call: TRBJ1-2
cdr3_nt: TGTGCCAGCAGTTCGAATATAGGCTACACCTTC
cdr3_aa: CASSSNIGYTF

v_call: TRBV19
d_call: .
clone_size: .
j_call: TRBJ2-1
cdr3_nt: TGTGCCAGTAAGGGGACATTGACCCCCCATGAGCAGTTCTTC
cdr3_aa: CASKGTLTPHEQFF

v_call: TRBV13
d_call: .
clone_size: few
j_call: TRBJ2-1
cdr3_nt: TGTGCCAGCAGCTTGCAGGGTAGGGTATATGAGCAGTTCTTC
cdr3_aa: CASSLQGRVYEQFF

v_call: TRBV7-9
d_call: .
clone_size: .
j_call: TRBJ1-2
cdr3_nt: TGTGCCAGCAATCCGGCGGGGGCAAGGGGCTACACCTTC
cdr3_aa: CASNPAGARGYTF

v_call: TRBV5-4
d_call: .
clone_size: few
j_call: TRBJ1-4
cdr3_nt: TGTGCCAGCAGCTTGGAGGGGACGGATGAAAAACTGTTTTTT
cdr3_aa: CASSLEGTDEKLFF

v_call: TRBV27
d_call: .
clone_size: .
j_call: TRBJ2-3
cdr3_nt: TGTGCCAGCAGGGACACAGATACGCAGTATTTT
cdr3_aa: CASRDTDTQYF

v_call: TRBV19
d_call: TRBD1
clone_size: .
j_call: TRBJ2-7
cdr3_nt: TGTGCCAGTAGTACGGGACAGGACTACGAGCAGTACTTC
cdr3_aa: CASSTGQDYEQYF

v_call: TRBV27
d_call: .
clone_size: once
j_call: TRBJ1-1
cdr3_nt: TGTGCCAGCAGTGATGGGGGGAAGGACACTGAAGCTTTCTTT
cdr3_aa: CASSDGGKDTEAFF

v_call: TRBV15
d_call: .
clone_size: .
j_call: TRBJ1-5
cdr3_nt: TGTGCCACCAGCAGGGGTCCGGGGGAAAATCAGCCCCAGCATTTT
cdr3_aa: CATSRGPGENQPQHF

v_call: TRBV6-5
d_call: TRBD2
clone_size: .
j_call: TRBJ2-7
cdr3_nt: TGTGCCAGCAGTTACGGGACTAGCTCGTCCGAGCAGTACTTC
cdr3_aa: CASSYGTSSSEQYF

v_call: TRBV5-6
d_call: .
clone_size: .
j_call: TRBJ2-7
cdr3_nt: TGTGCCAGCAGCTTGGCGATAGGCGAGCAGTACTTC
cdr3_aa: CASSLAIGEQYF

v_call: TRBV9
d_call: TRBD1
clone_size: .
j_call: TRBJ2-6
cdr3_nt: TGTGCCAGCAGCGATACGACGGGACAGGGGGCGCCCGGGGCCAACGTCCTGACTTTC
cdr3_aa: CASSDTTGQGAPGANVLTF

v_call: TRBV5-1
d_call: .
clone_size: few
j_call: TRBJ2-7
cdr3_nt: TGCGCCAGCAGCTTGGCCGGGTACCCCTACGAGCAGTACTTC
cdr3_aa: CASSLAGYPYEQYF

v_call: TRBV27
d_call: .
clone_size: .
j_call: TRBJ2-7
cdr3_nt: TGTGCCAGCAGTTATCGGTCGGCGGGGACCTACGAGCAGTACTTC
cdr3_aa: CASSYRSAGTYEQYF

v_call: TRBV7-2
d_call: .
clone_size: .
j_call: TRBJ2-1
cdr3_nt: TGTGCCAGCAGCTTGCCGCCACTATACTCCTACAATGAGCAGTTCTTC
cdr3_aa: CASSLPPLYSYNEQFF

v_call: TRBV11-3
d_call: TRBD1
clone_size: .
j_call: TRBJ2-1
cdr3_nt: TGTGCCAGCAGCTTAGGAGGGACAGGATACGAGCAGTTCTTC
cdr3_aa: CASSLGGTGYEQFF

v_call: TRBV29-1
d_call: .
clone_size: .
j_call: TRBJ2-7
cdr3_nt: TGCAGCGTTGAACCCATTGGAACCTACGAGCAGTACTTC
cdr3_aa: CSVEPIGTYEQYF

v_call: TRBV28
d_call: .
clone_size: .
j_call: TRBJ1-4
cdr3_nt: TGTGCCAGCAGTGTTGGGTATAATGAAAAACTGTTTTTT
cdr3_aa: CASSVGYNEKLFF

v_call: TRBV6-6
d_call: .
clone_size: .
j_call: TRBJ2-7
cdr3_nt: TGTGCCAGCAGAGATGGAAGCTACGAGCAGTACTTC
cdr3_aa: CASRDGSYEQYF

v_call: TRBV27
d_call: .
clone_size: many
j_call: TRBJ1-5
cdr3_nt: TGTGCCAGCAGACAAGAGTCCAATCAGCCCCAGCATTTT
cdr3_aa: CASRQESNQPQHF

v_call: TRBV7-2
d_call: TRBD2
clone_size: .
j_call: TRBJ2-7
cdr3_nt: TGTGCCAGCAGCCCAGAGAGCGGGACCTACGAGCAGTACTTC
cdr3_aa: CASSPESGTYEQYF

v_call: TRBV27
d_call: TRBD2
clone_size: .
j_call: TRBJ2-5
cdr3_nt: TGTGCCAGCCGGGACTACCAAAATCGGGAGACCCAGTACTTC
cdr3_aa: CASRDYQNRETQYF

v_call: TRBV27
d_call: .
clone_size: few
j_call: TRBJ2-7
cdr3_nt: TGTGCCAGCAGCCCCAGCCTAGGTCCCTACGAGCAGTACTTC
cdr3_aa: CASSPSLGPYEQYF

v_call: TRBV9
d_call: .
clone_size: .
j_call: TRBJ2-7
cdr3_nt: TGTGCCAGCAGCGGACCCTACGAGCAGTACTTC
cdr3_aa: CASSGPYEQYF

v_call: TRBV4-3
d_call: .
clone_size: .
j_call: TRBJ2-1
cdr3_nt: TGCGCCAGCAGCCAAGACCCGTTTGTGGGACTTGACTACAATGAGCAGTTCTTC
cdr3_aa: CASSQDPFVGLDYNEQFF

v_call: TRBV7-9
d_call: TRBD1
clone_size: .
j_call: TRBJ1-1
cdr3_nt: TGTGCCAGCAGCGCCCCAGGGACAGCCCCTGAAGCTTTCTTT
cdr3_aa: CASSAPGTAPEAFF

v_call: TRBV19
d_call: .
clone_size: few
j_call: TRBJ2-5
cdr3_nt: TGTGCCTGCCGCCCGGAGGGCCGAGAGACCCAGTACTTC
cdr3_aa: CACRPEGRETQYF

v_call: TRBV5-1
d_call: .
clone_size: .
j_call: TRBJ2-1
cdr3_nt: TGCGCCAGCAGCTTGGATCGATATGAGCAGTTCTTC
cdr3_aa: CASSLDRYEQFF

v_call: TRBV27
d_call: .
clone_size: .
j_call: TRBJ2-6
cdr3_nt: TGTGCCAGCAGACAGGGCTCTGGGGCCAACGTCCTGACTTTC
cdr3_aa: CASRQGSGANVLTF

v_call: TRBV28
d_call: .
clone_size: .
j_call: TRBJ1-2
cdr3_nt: TGTGCCAGCAGTCAAACAGGGATCCTTGGCTACACCTTC
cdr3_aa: CASSQTGILGYTF

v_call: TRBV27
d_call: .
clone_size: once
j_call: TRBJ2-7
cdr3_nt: TGTGCCAGCAGTTTATATCCCTTACGGTCCTACGAGCAGTACTTC
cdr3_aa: CASSLYPLRSYEQYF

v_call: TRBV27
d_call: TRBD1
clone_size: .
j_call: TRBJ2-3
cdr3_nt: TGTGCCAGCCAACGACGACAGGGGTCTACCAAAAGCACAGATACGCAGTATTTT
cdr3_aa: CASQRRQGSTKSTDTQYF

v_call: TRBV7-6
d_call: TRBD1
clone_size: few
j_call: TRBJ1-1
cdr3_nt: TGTGCCAGCAGCGTCCACAGGGGGAACACTGAAGCTTTCTTT
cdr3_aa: CASSVHRGNTEAFF

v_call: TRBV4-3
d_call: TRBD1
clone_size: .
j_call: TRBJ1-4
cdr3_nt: TGCGCCAGCAGCCAAGATGAGGGGGCCTTTGAAAAACTGTTTTTT
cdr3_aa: CASSQDEGAFEKLFF

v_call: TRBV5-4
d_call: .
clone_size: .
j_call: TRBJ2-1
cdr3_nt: TGTGCCAGCAGCTTAGGTCATGGCAATGAGCAGTTCTTC
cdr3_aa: CASSLGHGNEQFF

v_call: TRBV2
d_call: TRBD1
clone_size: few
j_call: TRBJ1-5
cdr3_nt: TGTGCCAGCTCAAGGGACAGTAATCAGCCCCAGCATTTT
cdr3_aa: CASSRDSNQPQHF

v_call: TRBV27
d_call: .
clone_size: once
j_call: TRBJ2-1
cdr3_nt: TGTGCCAGCAGAGAGGGCCTCAATGAGCAGTTCTTC
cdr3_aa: CASREGLNEQFF